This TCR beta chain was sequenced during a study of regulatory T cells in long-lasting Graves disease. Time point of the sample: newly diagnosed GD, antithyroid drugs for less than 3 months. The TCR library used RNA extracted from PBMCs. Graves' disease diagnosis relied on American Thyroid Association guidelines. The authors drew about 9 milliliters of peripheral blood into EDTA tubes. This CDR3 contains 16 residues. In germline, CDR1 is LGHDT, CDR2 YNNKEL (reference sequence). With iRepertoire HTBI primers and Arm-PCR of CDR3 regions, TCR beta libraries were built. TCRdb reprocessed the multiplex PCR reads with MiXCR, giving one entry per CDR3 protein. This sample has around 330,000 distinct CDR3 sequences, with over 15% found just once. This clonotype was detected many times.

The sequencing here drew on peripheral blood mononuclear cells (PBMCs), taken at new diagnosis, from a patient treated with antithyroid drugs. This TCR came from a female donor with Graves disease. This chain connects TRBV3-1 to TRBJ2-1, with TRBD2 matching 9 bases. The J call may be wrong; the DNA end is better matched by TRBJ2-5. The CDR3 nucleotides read TGTGCCAGCAGCCAAAACGACCCTCTAGCGGGGGAGACCCAGTACTTC. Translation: CASSQNDPLAGETQYF.